The clone carrying this T cell receptor beta chain was detected ten times or more. What it recognizes is unknown. This sample was included in a study of human T cells and chemical hapten exposure. Points from the study as a whole: While controls formed fewer of them, expanded TCRs formed significantly more large CDR3 similarity clusters. No shift was seen in TCRs above 1 in 1000 frequency with DPC sensitization.

Described time point: patch test 1, 2 weeks after DPC sensitization. This sample's treatment: therapeutic diphenylcyclopropenone sensitization with weekly scalp DPC. From the RACE reads, TCRdb called clonotypes with MiXCR, one entry per CDR3 protein. The repertoire consists of 75,000 to 100,000 distinct CDR3 sequences, with about 11% occurring once and the leading ten covering 3.5%. The clonotype comes from a woman aged 60 to 75 with alopecia areata. Some clones in this sample may be carry-over from other donors' samples. The starting material was whole blood, obtained in connection with sensitization to the hapten diphenylcyclopropenone (DPC).

The CDR3 sequence: CASRWTSASTDTQYF. The CDR3 DNA follows: TGTGCCAGCAGATGGACATCGGCTAGCACAGATACGCAGTATTTT. V and J are TRBV6-1 and TRBJ2-3; tentative D call: TRBD1 (5 bases). Germline-derived CDR1 and CDR2 are MNHNS and SASEGT. There are 15 residues in the CDR3. V was clipped by 6 bases and J by 0 bases, with 13 bases between them.